A single sample gave rise to the 14 T cell receptor beta chains below, sequenced in a study of T cell clonality in common variable immunodeficiency. The data were produced by immunoSEQ multiplex PCR, yet TCRdb's version contains in-frame clones alone and is incomplete. The table lists about 50,000 clones, with no singletons. Sample: peripheral blood mononuclear cells. Receptors originate from a person aged 18 to 70 in good health.

This clone was recorded at least ten times. The read comes to an end 3 residues before the CDR3 does, leaving the germline J gene to fill in the end. The V call is TRBV2, the J call TRBJ1-5, with 8 bases aligning to TRBD1. Germline CDR1 and CDR2: SNHLY and FYNNEI. The CDR3 is 15 amino acids. The V gene end was trimmed by 6 bases and the J gene end by 5 bases; junction bases not matched to a gene: 9. The DNA read from the CDR3 is TGTGCCAGCAGCGCCGTAACAGGGGGGCATCAGCCC. Its protein is CASSAVTGGHQP. Given in full, the CDR3 is CASSAVTGGHQPQHF.

This clone was counted at least ten times. Read data end 3 residues before the CDR3 end; the end is taken from the germline J gene. The chain employs TRBV23-1 and TRBJ2-7; 7 positions agree with TRBD1. TRBV23-1 is an ORF, with its function uncertain. There are 16 residues in the CDR3. V lost 4 bases, J lost 3 bases, and 12 bases stayed unmatched. The covered CDR3 bases are TGCGCCAGCAGTCCGGTCGGAGGACAGGCCGACTACGAG. Translated, it gives CASSPVGGQADYE. The CDR3 in its entirety is CASSPVGGQADYEQYF.

This clone was found many times. The CDR3 end falls 3 residues outside the read, so it is completed with the germline J gene. This sequence joins TRBV5-4 and TRBJ2-2, with D perhaps matching TRBD2 (7 bases). CDR1 and CDR2 (germline): SGHNT, YYREEE (reference sequence). V lost 3 bases and J lost 1, with 13 bases in between. This CDR3 has 16 amino acids. The covered CDR3 bases are TGTGCCAGCAGCTATGAGGGGGGGAGGAACACCGGGGAG. Translated: CASSYEGGRNTGE. The CDR3 in its entirety is CASSYEGGRNTGELFF. Looking up the rest from reference TRBV5-4 and TRBJ2-2 gives the full variable domain: ETGVTQSPTHLIKTRGQQVTLRCSSQSGHNTVSWYQQALGQGPQFIFQYYREEENGRGNFPPRFSGLQFPNYSSELNVNALELDDSALYLCASSYEGGRNTGELFFGEGSRLTVL.

This clone was counted between two and nine times. The CDR3 end lies 3 residues beyond the end of the read and is filled in from the germline J gene. V gene TRBV30 combines with J gene TRBJ2-3; D remains ambiguous. The V gene's germline CDR1 is GTSNPN and CDR2 SVGIG (reference sequence). This CDR3 is 13 amino acids long. Partial CDR3 DNA: TGTGCCTGGACGGCGGATAGCAATCAGCCG. Translation gives CAWTADSNQP. The full CDR3 is CAWTADSNQPQYF.

This clone was found many times. The CDR3 end is not reached by the read, which stops 3 residues before it; the germline J gene fills it in. V gene TRBV19 combines with J gene TRBJ1-6; D may be TRBD1 (5 bases). The CDR3 consists of 14 residues. V lost 3 bases, J lost 10 bases, and 13 bases lay in between. Germline V gene lookup returns CDR1 LNHDA and CDR2 SQIVND (reference sequence). CDR3 DNA (partial): TGTGCCAGTAGTATCACAAGGGGAGAATCACCC. This gives the protein CASSITRGESP. The CDR3 in its entirety is CASSITRGESPLHF. The entire variable domain, with the rest obtained from reference TRBV19 and TRBJ1-6, is as follows: DGGITQSPKYLFRKEGQNVTLSCEQNLNHDAMYWYRQDPGQGLRLIYYSQIVNDFQKGDIAEGYSVSREKKESFPLTVTSAQKNPTAFYLCASSITRGESPLHFGNGTRLTVT.

The sample holds many counts of this clone. Coverage ceases 3 residues before the CDR3 finishes, and the germline J gene fills in the end. The chain carries TRBV20-1 and TRBJ1-5, with D tentatively TRBD1 (6 bases). Trimming cost V 6 bases and J 7 bases, with 13 bases left between them. The CDR3 runs to 12 residues. Germline V gene data show CDR1 as DFQATT and CDR2 as SNEGSKA (reference sequence). CDR3: CSAEGVGQPQHF. The sequenced CDR3 bases are TGCAGTGCGGAGGGGGTAGGGCAGCCC.

This clone was observed many times. The read ends 3 residues early relative to the CDR3; the germline J gene fills the gap. The rearrangement joins TRBV5-4 to TRBJ2-5, with 7 bases matching TRBD1. V was pared by 4 bases and J by 5 bases, with 8 bases of the junction left unmatched. Germline V lookup: CDR1 SGHNT, CDR2 YYREEE (reference sequence). The CDR3 totals 14 residues. The CDR3 loop reads CASSVEGARETQYF. The CDR3 DNA, read in part, is TGTGCCAGCAGCGTAGAGGGGGCGCGGGAGACC.

As concerns this clone: The sequence runs out 3 residues before the end of the CDR3; the remainder is reconstructed from the germline J gene. This sequence joins TRBV11-2 and TRBJ2-5; 11 nucleotides line up with TRBD2. V dropped 6 bases and J dropped 4; count of bases not matched to a gene: 7. The CDR3 length is 15 residues. Germline CDR1 SGHAT, CDR2 FQNNGV. CDR3 region: CASSPTSGDGETQYF. The sequenced part of the CDR3 DNA is TGTGCCAGCAGTCCGACTAGCGGGGATGGAGAGACC.

This clone was seen a few times. Read sequence stops 3 residues before the CDR3 end, and the germline J gene provides the missing end. The chain has TRBV19 and TRBJ2-4; D is uncertain. The CDR3 is 18 amino acids. Germline V lookup: CDR1 LNHDA, CDR2 SQIVND (reference sequence). The DNA read from the CDR3 is TGTGCCAGTAGTATAGGCTCAACCGCCCTATATAGCAATCAGCCT. Protein: CASSIGSTALYSNQP. The entire CDR3 protein is CASSIGSTALYSNQPQYF.

This clone was seen many times. Read data end 3 residues before the CDR3 end; the end is taken from the germline J gene. The genes are TRBV19 and TRBJ2-2, with D possibly matching TRBD1 (5 bases). Germline assignment: CDR1 LNHDA and CDR2 SQIVND (reference sequence). V gave up 8 bases and J gave up 0 bases, with 10 bases separating them. The CDR3 runs to 14 residues. The CDR3 sequence: CASARQPNTGELFF. The CDR3 bases that were read are TGTGCCAGTGCAAGACAGCCGAACACCGGGGAG.

This clone was detected ten times or more. The read ends 3 residues before the CDR3 terminus; that terminus is restored from the germline J gene. This chain connects TRBV7-3 to TRBJ2-3; 8 bases match TRBD2. V lost 5 bases, J lost 4 bases, and 8 bases stayed unmatched. Germline V gene data show CDR1 as SGHTA and CDR2 as FQGTGA. There are 15 residues in the CDR3. The CDR3 DNA, read in part, is TGTGCCAGCAGCCTGGCCAGCGGGGGCGCAGATACG. Residues: CASSLASGGADT. The complete CDR3 reads CASSLASGGADTQYF.

This clone was detected ten times or more. The sequenced fragment ends 3 residues before the CDR3 boundary, so the rest is inferred from the germline J gene. V is TRBV19 and J is TRBJ2-2, with D possibly TRBD1 on 6 matching bases. With 1 base removed from V and 4 bases from J, the gap between germline ends came to 10 bases. The germline gives CDR1 LNHDA, CDR2 SQIVND (reference sequence). The CDR3 loop spans 15 amino acids. The part of the CDR3 DNA that was read is TGTGCCAGTAGTATAGGGCAGGGGTCCACCGGGGAG. It is translated as CASSIGQGSTGE. The whole CDR3 reads CASSIGQGSTGELFF.

Only a few counts were recorded for this clone. The read ends 3 residues early relative to the CDR3; the germline J gene fills the gap. The V gene is TRBV5-1, the J gene TRBJ1-2; no firm D call. CDR3 length: 15 amino acids. Germline CDR1 SGHRS, CDR2 YFSETQ. V lost 1 base and J 2 bases, leaving 12 bases between the germline ends. The sequenced part of the CDR3 DNA is TGCGCCAGCAGCTTGCCGGCGACGGGGAACTATGGC. Its translation is CASSLPATGNYG. The full CDR3 protein reads CASSLPATGNYGYTF.

Remarks on this clone: A read error likely explains this, since a far larger clone differs by one base. The sequence runs out 3 residues before the end of the CDR3; the remainder is reconstructed from the germline J gene. The chain employs TRBV7-3 and TRBJ2-3; no clear D gene. This CDR3 region has 13 residues. The germline V gene encodes CDR1 SGHTA and CDR2 FQGTGA. CDR3 region: CASSPARSETQYF. CDR3 DNA (partial): TGTGCCAGCAGCCCGGCTAGGAGCGAGACG.